This TCR beta chain emerged from a study of blood T cell repertoires in COVID-19. Across the study: The United States, Italy and Spain supplied acute and convalescent COVID-19 samples.

Sequencing was performed with immunoSEQ multiplex PCR; in TCRdb, only in-frame clones are kept and a portion is missing. The sample includes roughly 150,000 clones, over 70% of them seen just once. The sequence was collected from a man in his 60s with acute or convalescent COVID-19. Sequenced sample: peripheral blood.

CDR3 amino acids: CASSQDPVGSSYNEQFF. The CDR3 DNA is TGCGCCAGCAGCCAAGACCCGGTGGGGAGCTCCTACAATGAGCAGTTCTTC. The rearrangement joins TRBV4-3 to TRBJ2-1; TRBD2 is a possible D gene (5 bases). This CDR3 region has 17 residues. Germline lookup yields CDR1 LGHNA and CDR2 YSLEER. The V end lost 0 bases, the J end lost 0 bases, and 12 bases lay between the germline ends.